The rows below give T cell receptor beta chains drawn from one sample of a study of blood T cells in healthy people across ages. TCRdb processed the 5' RACE reads anew with MiXCR; each CDR3 protein has one entry. Counted here are 1.5 million to 2 million distinct CDR3 sequences, 28% occurring once; the ten biggest clones make up more than 6%. Input material: blood. The receptors here all came from a woman aged 25 to 39 in good health. Both conserved end residues are trimmed from each CDR3. The D gene is left open where the match is weak. Clone size, where shown, is once, few, many, or a class for clones that have expanded.

clone size: few
J gene: TRBJ1-4
D gene: -
V gene: TRBV5-1
CDR3 length: 12
CDR3 protein: ASSLPDTNEKLF

clone size: few
J gene: TRBJ2-3
D gene: -
V gene: TRBV5-1
CDR3 length: 14
CDR3 protein: ASSLSGGPSADTQY

clone size: -
J gene: TRBJ2-5
D gene: -
V gene: TRBV6-2/TRBV6-3
CDR3 length: 14
CDR3 protein: ASSYLRVQSGETQY

clone size: few
J gene: TRBJ2-3
D gene: -
V gene: TRBV10-3
CDR3 length: 11
CDR3 protein: AIRESGIDTQY

clone size: many
J gene: TRBJ2-1
D gene: -
V gene: TRBV6-5
CDR3 length: 10
CDR3 protein: ASSPDWNEQF

clone size: few
J gene: TRBJ1-1
D gene: -
V gene: TRBV5-1
CDR3 length: 12
CDR3 protein: ASSLYGPNTEAF

clone size: -
J gene: TRBJ2-3
D gene: -
V gene: TRBV5-5
CDR3 length: 15
CDR3 protein: ASSPNLGGPGADTQY

clone size: few
J gene: TRBJ1-1
D gene: -
V gene: TRBV4-3
CDR3 length: 12
CDR3 protein: ASSQDGGGAEAF

clone size: -
J gene: TRBJ2-6
D gene: -
V gene: TRBV12-3/TRBV12-4
CDR3 length: 17
CDR3 protein: ASSLARDTKDSGANVLT

clone size: many
J gene: TRBJ2-1
D gene: -
V gene: TRBV15
CDR3 length: 12
CDR3 protein: ATSRGQKYNEQF

clone size: -
J gene: TRBJ1-2
D gene: -
V gene: TRBV12-3/TRBV12-4
CDR3 length: 11
CDR3 protein: ASSLTGFTGYT

clone size: few
J gene: TRBJ1-6
D gene: -
V gene: TRBV19
CDR3 length: 14
CDR3 protein: ASSIAASSYNSPLH

clone size: -
J gene: TRBJ2-1
D gene: TRBD2
V gene: TRBV15
CDR3 length: 13
CDR3 protein: ATDSFGGSLNEQF

clone size: few
J gene: TRBJ2-1
D gene: TRBD1
V gene: TRBV4-3
CDR3 length: 13
CDR3 protein: ASSQEDRGHNEQF

clone size: -
J gene: TRBJ2-3
D gene: TRBD2
V gene: TRBV5-1
CDR3 length: 12
CDR3 protein: ATNLAGSTDTQY

clone size: many
J gene: TRBJ1-4
D gene: -
V gene: TRBV5-1
CDR3 length: 12
CDR3 protein: ASSLGATNEKLF

clone size: -
J gene: -
D gene: TRBD1
V gene: TRBV5-1
CDR3 length: 14
CDR3 protein: ASSLSTTGQPTEQY

clone size: -
J gene: TRBJ1-5
D gene: -
V gene: TRBV3-1
CDR3 length: 13
CDR3 protein: ASSQGIGSNQPQH

clone size: many
J gene: TRBJ1-2
D gene: TRBD1
V gene: TRBV7-9
CDR3 length: 14
CDR3 protein: ASSLAGTGVNYGYT

clone size: -
J gene: TRBJ1-2
D gene: TRBD1
V gene: TRBV3-1
CDR3 length: 12
CDR3 protein: ASSHRDRIYGYT

clone size: many
J gene: TRBJ2-7
D gene: -
V gene: TRBV29-1
CDR3 length: 7
CDR3 protein: SVVNEQY

clone size: few
J gene: TRBJ1-6
D gene: -
V gene: TRBV15
CDR3 length: 13
CDR3 protein: ASFTWPVQGSPLH

clone size: few
J gene: TRBJ1-6
D gene: -
V gene: TRBV12-3/TRBV12-4
CDR3 length: 11
CDR3 protein: ASSQQGNSPLH

clone size: -
J gene: TRBJ1-1
D gene: TRBD1
V gene: TRBV6-2/TRBV6-3
CDR3 length: 12
CDR3 protein: ASSYPQGYTEAF

clone size: few
J gene: TRBJ1-2
D gene: -
V gene: TRBV20-1
CDR3 length: 10
CDR3 protein: SAGRGGYGYT

clone size: many
J gene: TRBJ2-5
D gene: TRBD1
V gene: TRBV5-1
CDR3 length: 11
CDR3 protein: ASSLQGEETQY

clone size: few
J gene: TRBJ2-1
D gene: -
V gene: TRBV7-9
CDR3 length: 9
CDR3 protein: ASSEPNEQF

clone size: -
J gene: TRBJ1-2
D gene: -
V gene: TRBV27
CDR3 length: 11
CDR3 protein: ASAPGGNYGYT

clone size: -
J gene: TRBJ1-6
D gene: -
V gene: TRBV12-3/TRBV12-4
CDR3 length: 12
CDR3 protein: ASRLEALGSPLH

clone size: -
J gene: TRBJ2-5
D gene: -
V gene: TRBV5-1
CDR3 length: 13
CDR3 protein: ASSPDSTGFETQY

clone size: -
J gene: TRBJ2-7
D gene: TRBD2
V gene: TRBV6-6
CDR3 length: 11
CDR3 protein: ASRFSGSGEQY

clone size: -
J gene: TRBJ2-1
D gene: -
V gene: TRBV5-1
CDR3 length: 11
CDR3 protein: ASGLGPPNEQF

clone size: many
J gene: TRBJ2-1
D gene: TRBD1
V gene: TRBV29-1
CDR3 length: 13
CDR3 protein: SVEARGQIYNEQF

clone size: -
J gene: TRBJ2-1
D gene: -
V gene: TRBV10-3
CDR3 length: 10
CDR3 protein: AIGTAQETQF

clone size: few
J gene: TRBJ2-6
D gene: TRBD2
V gene: TRBV5-1
CDR3 length: 15
CDR3 protein: ASSLLAGGPGANVLT

clone size: -
J gene: TRBJ2-1
D gene: -
V gene: TRBV6-2/TRBV6-3
CDR3 length: 12
CDR3 protein: ASSYSWGVNEQF

clone size: -
J gene: TRBJ2-5
D gene: -
V gene: TRBV21-1
CDR3 length: 14
CDR3 protein: ASSPETSQAQETQY

clone size: few
J gene: TRBJ1-5
D gene: -
V gene: TRBV28
CDR3 length: 13
CDR3 protein: ASSPREGGNQPQH

clone size: many
J gene: TRBJ2-1
D gene: -
V gene: TRBV29-1
CDR3 length: 12
CDR3 protein: SVDSRAPGNEQF

clone size: few
J gene: TRBJ2-1
D gene: TRBD2
V gene: TRBV6-6
CDR3 length: 13
CDR3 protein: ASSARTSGVHEQF

clone size: -
J gene: TRBJ2-3
D gene: -
V gene: TRBV5-1
CDR3 length: 12
CDR3 protein: ASSLGRGRDTQY

clone size: -
J gene: TRBJ2-1
D gene: TRBD2
V gene: TRBV15
CDR3 length: 13
CDR3 protein: ATSGVAGLPHEQF